The following is a TCR beta chain sequence with its context. The antigen is not known. Trimming cost V 1 base and J 8 bases; bases outside gene matches: 11. There are 16 residues in the CDR3. Looked up from germline, CDR1 is SGHAT and CDR2 is FQNNGV. This sample stems from a study of cytomegalovirus exposure and HLA in healthy donors. The primer mix had 60 Vbeta and 13 Jbeta primers. Produced via immunoSEQ multiplex PCR; TCRdb's table is partial and in-frame only. The sample includes about 170,000 clones, approximately 79% of them seen just once. Findings and caveats of the study: A link between a missense DCLRE1C variant and TCR beta V- and J-gene trimming emerged from a later analysis.

This chain joins TRBV11-2 and TRBJ2-7; TRBD2 aligns across 10 bases. This receptor was obtained from a male donor in good health and CMV-seronegative. The sequenced sample consisted of PBMCs. The CDR3 loop reads CASSLVRSSGGWKQYF. CDR3 nucleotide sequence: TGTGCCAGCAGCTTAGTAAGGTCTAGCGGGGGCTGGAAGCAGTACTTC.